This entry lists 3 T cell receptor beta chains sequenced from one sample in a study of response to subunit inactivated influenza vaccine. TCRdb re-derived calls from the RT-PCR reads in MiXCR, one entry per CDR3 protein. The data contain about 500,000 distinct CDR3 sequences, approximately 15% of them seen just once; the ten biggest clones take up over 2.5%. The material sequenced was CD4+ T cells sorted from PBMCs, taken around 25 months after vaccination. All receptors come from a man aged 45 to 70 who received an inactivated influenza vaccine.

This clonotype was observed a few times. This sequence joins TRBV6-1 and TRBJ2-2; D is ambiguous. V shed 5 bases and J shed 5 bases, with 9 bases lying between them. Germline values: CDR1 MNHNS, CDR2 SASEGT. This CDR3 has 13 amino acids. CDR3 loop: CASSKTFTGELFF. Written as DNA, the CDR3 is TGTGCCAGCAGTAAGACATTTACCGGGGAGCTGTTTTTT.

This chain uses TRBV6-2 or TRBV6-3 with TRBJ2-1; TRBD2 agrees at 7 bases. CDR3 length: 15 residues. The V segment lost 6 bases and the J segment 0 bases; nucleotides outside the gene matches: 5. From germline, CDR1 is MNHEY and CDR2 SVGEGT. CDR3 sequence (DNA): TGTGCCAGCAGATACAGCGGGACCTCCTACAATGAGCAGTTCTTC. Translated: CASRYSGTSYNEQFF.

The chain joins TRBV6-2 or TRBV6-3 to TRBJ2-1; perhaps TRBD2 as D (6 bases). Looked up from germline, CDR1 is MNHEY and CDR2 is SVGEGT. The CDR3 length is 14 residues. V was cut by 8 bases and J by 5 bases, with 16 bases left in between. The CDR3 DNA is TGTGCCAGCCGCAGGAGTGCGGGAAACAATGAGCAGTTCTTC. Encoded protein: CASRRSAGNNEQFF.